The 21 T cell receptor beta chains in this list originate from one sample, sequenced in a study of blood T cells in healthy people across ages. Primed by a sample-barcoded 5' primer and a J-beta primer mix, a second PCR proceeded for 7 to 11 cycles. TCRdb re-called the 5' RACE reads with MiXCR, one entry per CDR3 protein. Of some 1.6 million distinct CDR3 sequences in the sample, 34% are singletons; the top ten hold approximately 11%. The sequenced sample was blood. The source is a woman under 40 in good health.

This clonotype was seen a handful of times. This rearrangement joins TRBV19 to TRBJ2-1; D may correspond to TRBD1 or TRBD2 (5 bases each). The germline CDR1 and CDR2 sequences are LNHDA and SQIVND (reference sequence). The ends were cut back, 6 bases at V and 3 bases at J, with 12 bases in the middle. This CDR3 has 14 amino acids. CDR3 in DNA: TGTGCCAGTAGGGGGCCGAGGGACTACAATGAGCAGTTCTTC. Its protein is CASRGPRDYNEQFF. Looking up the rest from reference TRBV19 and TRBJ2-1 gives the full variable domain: DGGITQSPKYLFRKEGQNVTLSCEQNLNHDAMYWYRQDPGQGLRLIYYSQIVNDFQKGDIAEGYSVSREKKESFPLTVTSAQKNPTAFYLCASRGPRDYNEQFFGPGTRLTVL.

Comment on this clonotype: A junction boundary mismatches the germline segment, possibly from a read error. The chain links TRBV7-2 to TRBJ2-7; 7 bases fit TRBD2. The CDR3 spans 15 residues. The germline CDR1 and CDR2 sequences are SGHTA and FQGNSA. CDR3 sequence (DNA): TGTGCCAGCAGTTTAAGCGGGGCGAGCTCCTACGGGCAGTACTTC. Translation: CASSLSGASSYGQYF.

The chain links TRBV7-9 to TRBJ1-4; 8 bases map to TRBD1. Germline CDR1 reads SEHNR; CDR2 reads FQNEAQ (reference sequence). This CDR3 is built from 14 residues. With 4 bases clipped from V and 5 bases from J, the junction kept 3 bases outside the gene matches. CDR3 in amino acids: CASSSWDRNEKLFF. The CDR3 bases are TGTGCCAGCAGCTCCTGGGACAGGAATGAAAAACTGTTTTTT.

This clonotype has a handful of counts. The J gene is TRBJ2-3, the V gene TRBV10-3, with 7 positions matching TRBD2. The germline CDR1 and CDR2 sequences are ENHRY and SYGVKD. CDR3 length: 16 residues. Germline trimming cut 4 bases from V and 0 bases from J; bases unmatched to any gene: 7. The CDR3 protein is CAISVFTGGSTDTQYF. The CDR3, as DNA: TGTGCCATCAGTGTGTTTACGGGGGGAAGCACAGATACGCAGTATTTT.

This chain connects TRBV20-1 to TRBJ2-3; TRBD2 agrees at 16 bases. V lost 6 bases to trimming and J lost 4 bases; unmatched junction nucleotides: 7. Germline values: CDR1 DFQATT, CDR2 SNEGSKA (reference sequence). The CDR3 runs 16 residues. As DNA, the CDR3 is TGCAGTGCCACGATCGGGACTAGCGGGGGGGCAGATACGCAGTATTTT. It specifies CSATIGTSGGADTQYF.

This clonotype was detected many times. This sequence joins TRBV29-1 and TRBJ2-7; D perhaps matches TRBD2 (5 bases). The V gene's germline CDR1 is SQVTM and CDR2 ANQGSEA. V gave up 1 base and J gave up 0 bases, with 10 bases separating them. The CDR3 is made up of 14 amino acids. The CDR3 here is CSVEGSEYSYEQYF. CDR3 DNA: TGCAGCGTTGAAGGTAGCGAATACTCCTACGAGCAGTACTTC.

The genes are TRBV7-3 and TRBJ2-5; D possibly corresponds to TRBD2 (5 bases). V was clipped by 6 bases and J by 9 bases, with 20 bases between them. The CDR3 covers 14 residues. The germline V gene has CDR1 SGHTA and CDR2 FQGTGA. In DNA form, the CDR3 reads TGTGCCAGCAGTCACTCCTCGGACGCCGGGGCCCAGTACTTC. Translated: CASSHSSDAGAQYF.

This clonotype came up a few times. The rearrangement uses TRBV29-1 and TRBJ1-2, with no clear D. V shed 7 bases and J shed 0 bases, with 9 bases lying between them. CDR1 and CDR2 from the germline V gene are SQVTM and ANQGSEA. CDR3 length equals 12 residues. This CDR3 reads CSAEKANYGYTF. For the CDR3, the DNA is TGCAGCGCGGAAAAAGCTAACTATGGCTACACCTTC.

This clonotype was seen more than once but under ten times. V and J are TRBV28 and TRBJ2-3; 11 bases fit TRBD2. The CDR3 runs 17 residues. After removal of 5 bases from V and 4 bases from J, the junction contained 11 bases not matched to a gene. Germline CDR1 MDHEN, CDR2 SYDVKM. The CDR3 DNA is TGTGCCAGCAGTACTAGCGGGAGTTCAGCTCTCGCAGATACGCAGTATTTT. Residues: CASSTSGSSALADTQYF.

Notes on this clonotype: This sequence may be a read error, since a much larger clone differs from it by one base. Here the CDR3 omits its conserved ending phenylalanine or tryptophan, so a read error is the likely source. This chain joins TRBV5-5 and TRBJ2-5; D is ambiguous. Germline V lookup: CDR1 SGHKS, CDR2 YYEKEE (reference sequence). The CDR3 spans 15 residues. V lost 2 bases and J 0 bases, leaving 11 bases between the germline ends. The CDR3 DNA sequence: TGTGCCAGCAGCTTAAGGACCCTGTACCAAGAGACCCAGTACGTC. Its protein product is CASSLRTLYQETQYV.

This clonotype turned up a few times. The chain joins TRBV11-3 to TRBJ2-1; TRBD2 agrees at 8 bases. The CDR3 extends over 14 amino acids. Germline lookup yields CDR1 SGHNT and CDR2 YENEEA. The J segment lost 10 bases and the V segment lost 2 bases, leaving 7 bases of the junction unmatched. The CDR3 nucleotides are TGTGCCAGCAGCTTAAGTAGACTAGCGCACGAGCAGTTCTTC. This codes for CASSLSRLAHEQFF.

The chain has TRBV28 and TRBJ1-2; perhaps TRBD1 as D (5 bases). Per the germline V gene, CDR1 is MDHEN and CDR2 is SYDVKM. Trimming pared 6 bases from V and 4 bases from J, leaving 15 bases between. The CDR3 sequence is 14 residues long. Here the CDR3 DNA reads TGTGCCAGCAGCCCCGATCGGGGCACCTATGGCTACACCTTC. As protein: CASSPDRGTYGYTF.

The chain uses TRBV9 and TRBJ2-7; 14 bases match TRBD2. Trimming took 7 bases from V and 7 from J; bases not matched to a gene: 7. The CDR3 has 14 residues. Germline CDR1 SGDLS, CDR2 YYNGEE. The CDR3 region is CASCDGTSGGEQYF. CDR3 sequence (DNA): TGTGCCAGCTGCGACGGGACTAGCGGGGGTGAGCAGTACTTC. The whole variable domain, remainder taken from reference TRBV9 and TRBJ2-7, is DSGVTQTPKHLITATGQRVTLRCSPRSGDLSVYWYQQSLDQGLQFLIQYYNGEERAKGNILERFSAQQFPDLHSELNLSSLELGDSALYFCASCDGTSGGEQYFGPGTRLTVT.

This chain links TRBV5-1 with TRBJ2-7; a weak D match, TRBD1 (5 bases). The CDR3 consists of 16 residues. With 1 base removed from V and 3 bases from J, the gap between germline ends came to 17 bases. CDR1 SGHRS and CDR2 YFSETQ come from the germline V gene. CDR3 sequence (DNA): TGCGCCAGCAGCTTGTCCCAGGGCCTATCAGTCTACGAGCAGTACTTC. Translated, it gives CASSLSQGLSVYEQYF.

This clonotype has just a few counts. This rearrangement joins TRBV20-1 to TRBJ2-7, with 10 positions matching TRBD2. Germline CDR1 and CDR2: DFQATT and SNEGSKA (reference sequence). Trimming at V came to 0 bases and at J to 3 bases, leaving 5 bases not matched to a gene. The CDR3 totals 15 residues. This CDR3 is CSARDEREGIYEQYF. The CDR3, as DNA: TGCAGTGCTAGAGATGAGCGGGAGGGCATCTACGAGCAGTACTTC.

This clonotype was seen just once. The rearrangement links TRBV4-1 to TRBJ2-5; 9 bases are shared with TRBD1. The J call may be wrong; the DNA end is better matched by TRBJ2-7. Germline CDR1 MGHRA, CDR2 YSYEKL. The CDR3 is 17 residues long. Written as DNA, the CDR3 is TGCGCCAGCAGCCACTCCCCCCGGGACAGGGAAACCTACGAGCAGTACTTC. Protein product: CASSHSPRDRETYEQYF.

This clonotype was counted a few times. The CDR3 coding sequence is TGTGCCAGCAGCCCGACGGGAAACAGGGTGTCCGAGCAGTACTTC. This translates into CASSPTGNRVSEQYF. The rearrangement joins TRBV7-6 to TRBJ2-7, with D possibly TRBD1 on 6 matching bases. This CDR3 comprises 15 residues. Germline V lookup: CDR1 SGHVS, CDR2 FNYEAQ. V lost 5 bases, J lost 6 bases, and 20 bases lay in between.

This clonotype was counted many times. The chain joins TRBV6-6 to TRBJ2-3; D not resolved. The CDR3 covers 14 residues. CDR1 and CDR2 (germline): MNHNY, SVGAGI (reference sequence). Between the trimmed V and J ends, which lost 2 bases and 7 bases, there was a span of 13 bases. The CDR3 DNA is TGTGCCAGCAGTTACGAAACCGTTAGGTATACGCAGTATTTT. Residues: CASSYETVRYTQYF.

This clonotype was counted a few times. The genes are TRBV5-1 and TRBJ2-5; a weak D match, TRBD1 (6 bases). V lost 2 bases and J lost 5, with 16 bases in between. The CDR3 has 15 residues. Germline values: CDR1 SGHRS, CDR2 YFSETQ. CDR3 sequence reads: CASSLEGRGPETQYF. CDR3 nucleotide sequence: TGCGCCAGCAGCTTAGAGGGCAGGGGCCCGGAGACCCAGTACTTC.

The CDR3 coding sequence is TGTGCCAGCAGTGAACCCTATCAGGGATATAATTTGGGCTCTGAAGCTTTCTTT. It encodes CASSEPYQGYNLGSEAFF. V is TRBV6-1 and J is TRBJ1-1, with a tentative D call TRBD1 (5 bases). CDR3 size: 18 residues. Looked up from germline, CDR1 is MNHNS and CDR2 is SASEGT. The ends were cut back, 2 bases at V and 6 bases at J, with 25 bases in the middle.

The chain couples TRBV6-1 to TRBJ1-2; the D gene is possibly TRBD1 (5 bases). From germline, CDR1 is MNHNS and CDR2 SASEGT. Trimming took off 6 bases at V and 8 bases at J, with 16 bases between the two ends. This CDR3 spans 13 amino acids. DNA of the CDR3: TGTGCCAGCAGCCAAGGGGCCTCTTGGGGCTACACCTTC. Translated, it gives CASSQGASWGYTF.